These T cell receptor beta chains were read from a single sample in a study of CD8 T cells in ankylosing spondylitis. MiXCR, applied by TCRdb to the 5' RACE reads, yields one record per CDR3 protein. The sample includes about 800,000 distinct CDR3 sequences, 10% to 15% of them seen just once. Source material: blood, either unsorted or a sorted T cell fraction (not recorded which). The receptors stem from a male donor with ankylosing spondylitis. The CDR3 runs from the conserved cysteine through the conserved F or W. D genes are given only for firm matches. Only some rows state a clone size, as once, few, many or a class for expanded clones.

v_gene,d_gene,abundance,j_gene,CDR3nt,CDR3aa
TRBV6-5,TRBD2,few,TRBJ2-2,TGTGCCAGCAGTTACGCTTTCGGGCTAGCGGGGACCGGGGAGCTGTTTTTT,CASSYAFGLAGTGELFF
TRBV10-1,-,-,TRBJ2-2,TGCGCCAGCAGTGAGTCGGCCGACGGGTCCAACACCGGGGAGCTGTTTTTT,CASSESADGSNTGELFF
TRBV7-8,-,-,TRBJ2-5,TGTGCCAGCAGCCTTGGTCCGGTCAGGAAGACCCAGTACTTC,CASSLGPVRKTQYF
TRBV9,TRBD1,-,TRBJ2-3,TGTGCCAGCAGCCGTGGACAGGGTGGGTCAGATACGCAGTATTTT,CASSRGQGGSDTQYF
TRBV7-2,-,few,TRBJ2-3,TGTGCCAGCAGCTTCCTCGGGGGTTCAGATACGCAGTATTTT,CASSFLGGSDTQYF
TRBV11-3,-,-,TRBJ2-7,TGTGCCAGCAGCTTGTCACAGGACAACTACGAGCAGTACTTC,CASSLSQDNYEQYF
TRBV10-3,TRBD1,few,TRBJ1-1,TGTGCCATCAGTGTGGGACAGGGGTATACTGAAGCTTTCTTT,CAISVGQGYTEAFF
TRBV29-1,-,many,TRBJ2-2,TGCAGCGTTGAAAAACTCCTAGGGGCCGGGGAGCTGTTTTTT,CSVEKLLGAGELFF
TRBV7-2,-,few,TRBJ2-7,TGTGCCAGCAGTTCGGGACTCCGCTCCTACGAGCAGTACTTC,CASSSGLRSYEQYF
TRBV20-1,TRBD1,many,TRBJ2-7,TGCAGTGCTAGAGATGCCCGGACAGGGGCCTACGAGCAGTACTTC,CSARDARTGAYEQYF
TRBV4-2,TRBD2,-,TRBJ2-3,TGTGCCAGCAGCCCCCCCGGGAGCGGGGGTAGCACAGATACGCAGTATTTT,CASSPPGSGGSTDTQYF
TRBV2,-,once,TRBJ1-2,TGTGCCAGCAGGACGGACAGAGTCGGGGTTGGCTACACCTTC,CASRTDRVGVGYTF
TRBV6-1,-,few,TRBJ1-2,TGTGCCACCGGAAGATCAGGACTCCCCTATGGCTACACCTTC,CATGRSGLPYGYTF
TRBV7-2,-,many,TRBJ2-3,TGTGCCAGCAGCTCCACAACAGATACGCAGTATTTT,CASSSTTDTQYF
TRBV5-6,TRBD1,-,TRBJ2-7,TGTGCCAGCAGCCCCTGGAATAGGGGGCCGGCATACGAGCAGTACTTC,CASSPWNRGPAYEQYF
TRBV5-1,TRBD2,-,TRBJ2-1,TGCGCCAGCAGCTTCAGGACTAGCGGGTGGGATGAGCAGTTCTTC,CASSFRTSGWDEQFF
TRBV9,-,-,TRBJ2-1,TGTGCCAGCAGCGTTCAGGGGCGCGGCAACAATGAGCAGTTCTTC,CASSVQGRGNNEQFF
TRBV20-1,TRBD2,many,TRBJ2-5,TGCAGTGCTAGTAGGGGACTAGCGGAAGAGACCCAGTACTTC,CSASRGLAEETQYF
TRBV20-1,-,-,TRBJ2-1,TGCAGTGCTGAACTCCCGGCTCGCAATGAGCAGTTCTTC,CSAELPARNEQFF